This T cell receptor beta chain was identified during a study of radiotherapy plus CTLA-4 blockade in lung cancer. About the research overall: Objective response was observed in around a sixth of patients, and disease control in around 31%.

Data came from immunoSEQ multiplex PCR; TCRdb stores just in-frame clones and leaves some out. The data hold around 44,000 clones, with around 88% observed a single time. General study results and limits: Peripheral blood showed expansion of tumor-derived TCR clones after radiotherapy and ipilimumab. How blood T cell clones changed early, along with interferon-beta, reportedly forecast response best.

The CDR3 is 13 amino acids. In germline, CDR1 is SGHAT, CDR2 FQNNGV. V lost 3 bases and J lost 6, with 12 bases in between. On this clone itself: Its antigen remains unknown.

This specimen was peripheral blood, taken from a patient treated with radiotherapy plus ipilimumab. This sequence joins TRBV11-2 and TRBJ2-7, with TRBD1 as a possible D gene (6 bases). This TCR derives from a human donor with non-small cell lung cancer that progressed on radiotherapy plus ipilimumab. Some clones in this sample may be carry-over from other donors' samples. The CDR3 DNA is TGTGCCAGCAGCTTGTCTCAGGGGTCCGAGCAGTACTTC. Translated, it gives CASSLSQGSEQYF.